The 10 T cell receptor beta chains reported below all come from one sample, sequenced in a study of blood T cell repertoires in COVID-19. Clones were read by immunoSEQ multiplex PCR, and TCRdb kept only the in-frame ones, dropping some. The data hold around 120,000 clones, with about 90% observed a single time. The source material was peripheral blood. Receptors were obtained from a woman aged 55-70 years with COVID-19, enrolled during active disease.

Here the CDR3 DNA reads TGTGCTAGCATCCGAGAGGGCCTCCGCAATGAAAAACTGTTTTTT. Translation: CASIREGLRNEKLFF. The chain combines TRBV12-5 with TRBJ1-4; D remains unclear. CDR3 length: 15 amino acids. Germline assignment: CDR1 LGHNT and CDR2 FRNRAP. Trimming cost V 9 bases and J 5 bases, with 19 bases left between them.

This chain links TRBV10-3 with TRBJ2-3; 10 bases agree with TRBD2. Unmatched junction bases numbered 15, after V lost 11 bases and J lost 1 base. The CDR3 is made up of 17 amino acids. Germline assignment: CDR1 ENHRY and CDR2 SYGVKD. The CDR3 DNA sequence: TGTGCCGCCCGCCCCCACACTAGCGGGGACGGCACAGATACGCAGTATTTT. Amino acids: CAARPHTSGDGTDTQYF.

The chain links TRBV6-6 to TRBJ2-1; D gene uncertain. The germline V and J ends were trimmed by 2 bases and 10 bases, with 3 bases remaining between them. Germline CDR1 reads MNHNY; CDR2 reads SVGAGI (reference sequence). The CDR3 extends over 10 amino acids. CDR3: CASSYREQFF. CDR3 nucleotides: TGTGCCAGCAGTTACCGGGAGCAGTTCTTC.

V usage is TRBV3-1 (or the pseudogene TRBV3-2) and J usage is TRBJ2-7; TRBD2 is a possible D gene (6 bases). Germline lookup yields CDR1 LGHDT and CDR2 YNNKEL (reference sequence). The CDR3 contains 15 residues. Trimming stripped 1 base from V and 6 bases from J, with 16 bases between. The CDR3 sequence is CASSQVGGSRGEQYF. The CDR3, as DNA: TGTGCCAGCAGCCAAGTCGGGGGTTCCCGGGGCGAGCAGTACTTC.

The chain joins TRBV7-3 to TRBJ1-2; possibly TRBD1 for D (5 bases). V was pared by 0 bases and J by 0 bases, with 11 bases between. The CDR3 loop spans 16 amino acids. Germline V gene data show CDR1 as SGHTA and CDR2 as FQGTGA. The DNA of the CDR3 is TGTGCCAGCAGCTTAACGCCGGGGGTTACTAACTATGGCTACACCTTC. This sequence encodes CASSLTPGVTNYGYTF.

Written as DNA, the CDR3 is TGTGCCAGCAGGCTTCAAGGGACAGGGGGGCGACTCTATGGCTACACCTTC. Protein: CASRLQGTGGRLYGYTF. V usage is TRBV27 and J usage is TRBJ1-2, with 11 bases fitting TRBD1. The trim removed 6 bases at V and 4 bases at J, leaving 13 bases unmatched. This CDR3 region has 17 residues. Germline loops: CDR1 MNHEY, CDR2 SMNVEV (reference sequence).

Here the CDR3 reads CASSRFQRGLNTEAFF. CDR3 coding DNA: TGTGCCAGCAGCCGATTTCAGCGGGGTTTGAACACTGAAGCTTTCTTT. The chain uses TRBV11-1 and TRBJ1-1, with D unclear. Trimming pared 5 bases from V and 0 bases from J, leaving 16 bases between. The CDR3 loop spans 16 amino acids. Germline V lookup: CDR1 SGHAT, CDR2 FQDESV (reference sequence).

This clone was picked up one time. This chain links TRBV7-2 with TRBJ1-2, with TRBD1 identical over 7 bases. V dropped 1 base and J dropped 7; count of bases not matched to a gene: 9. Per the germline V gene, CDR1 is SGHTA and CDR2 is FQGNSA. CDR3 length equals 15 residues. The CDR3 nucleotides read TGTGCCAGCAGCTTAGACAGGGCAGGGGGGTTTGGCTACACCTTC. This encodes CASSLDRAGGFGYTF.

For the CDR3, the DNA is TGTGCCAGCAGCTCCACCTCACACGGACACGGCTCTGGAAACACCATATATTTT. Protein: CASSSTSHGHGSGNTIYF. The chain combines TRBV7-9 with TRBJ1-3, with TRBD1 as a possible D gene (5 bases). Germline V gene data show CDR1 as SEHNR and CDR2 as FQNEAQ (reference sequence). V was clipped by 4 bases and J by 0 bases, with 19 bases between them. There are 18 residues in the CDR3.

A note on this clone: The same CDR3 also results from other DNA sequences found in this sample. The J gene is TRBJ2-7, the V gene TRBV5-1; 10 bases fit TRBD2. The germline V gene encodes CDR1 SGHRS and CDR2 YFSETQ. J gave up 2 bases and V 0 bases, and 2 bases lay outside the gene matches. CDR3 length: 15 residues. The CDR3 protein is CASSLVAGGAYEQYF. The CDR3, as DNA: TGCGCCAGCAGCTTGGTAGCGGGGGGAGCCTACGAGCAGTACTTC.